Sequencing of this TCR beta chain was carried out in a study of shared clonotypes between healthy human individuals. The wider study: Sampling drew on donors who were two women and a few men aged 18 to 49. Whole-study findings and limits: Against clonotypes common to all four donors, non-shared ones had lower generation probabilities.

As regards this clone: Its antigen is not known.

This CDR3 spans 15 amino acids. The V gene's germline CDR1 is WSHSY and CDR2 SAAADI. J lost 0 bases, V lost 4 bases, and 3 bases had no gene match. For sorted subsets, 200 ng DNA per replicate equaled some 27,000 T cell genomes. Here immunoSEQ multiplex PCR was the method, and the copy in TCRdb shows in-frame clones only, minus some. The data contain over a million clones, 97% to 99% of them singletons. Sample: naive CD4+ T cells sorted from blood. As for subset: CD45RA+ positively selected. The chain is built from TRBV10-2 and TRBJ1-5, with TRBD1 matching 7 bases. This TCR derives from a man aged 25 to 40 in good health. CDR3 sequence: CASSARGNSNQPQHF. The CDR3 nucleotides are TGCGCCAGCAGTGCCAGGGGGAATAGCAATCAGCCCCAGCATTTT.